The 13 T cell receptor beta chains below all came from one sample that was sequenced in a study of T cell repertoires in cytomegalovirus infection. These receptors are not linked to any known antigen. TCRdb reprocessed the reads with MiXCR, giving one entry per CDR3 protein. The table includes 650,000 to 850,000 distinct CDR3 sequences, about 28% detected once. Here the sequenced sample was cultured CD8+ T cells from PBMCs, taken from culture after CMV antigen stimulation. The receptors derive from a human donor in good health (CMV status not recorded). Some clones in this sample may be carry-over from other donors' samples.

The chain couples TRBV9 to TRBJ2-4, with D perhaps being TRBD1 or TRBD2 (5 bases each). The CDR3 is made up of 16 amino acids. Germline V gene sequence: CDR1 SGDLS, CDR2 YYNGEE. V was cut by 3 bases and J by 0 bases, with 13 bases left in between. CDR3 protein: CASSGRDPLAKNIQYF. DNA for the CDR3: TGTGCCAGCAGCGGAAGGGACCCTTTAGCCAAAAACATTCAGTACTTC.

The chain carries TRBV12-3 or TRBV12-4 and TRBJ2-1, with 8 nucleotides matching TRBD1. The CDR3 loop spans 12 amino acids. V dropped 6 bases and J dropped 8; count of bases not matched to a gene: 3. The CDR3 DNA sequence: TGTGCCAGCAGATCAGGGGGCCATGAGCAGTTCTTC. Translation: CASRSGGHEQFF.

This clonotype was detected a few times. V gene TRBV11-1 combines with J gene TRBJ1-2, with no clear D. This CDR3 region has 15 residues. V gave up 7 bases and J gave up 6 bases, with 21 bases separating them. Germline lookup yields CDR1 SGHAT and CDR2 FQDESV (reference sequence). The DNA of the CDR3 is TGTGCCAGCACCGGAAACGAGGACCCCGGAGATGGCTACACCTTC. Its protein product is CASTGNEDPGDGYTF. The whole variable domain, remainder taken from reference TRBV11-1 and TRBJ1-2, is EAEVAQSPRYKITEKSQAVAFWCDPISGHATLYWYRQILGQGPELLVQFQDESVVDDSQLPKDRFSAERLKGVDSTLKIQPAELGDSAMYLCASTGNEDPGDGYTFGSGTRLTVV.

The CDR3 loop is CASSETGTPYEQYV. Here the CDR3 DNA reads TGTGCCAGCAGCGAGACCGGGACACCATACGAGCAGTACGTC. The chain is built from TRBV3-1 and TRBJ2-7, with D perhaps TRBD1 (6 bases). V was cut by 5 bases and J by 4 bases, with 15 bases left in between. Germline values: CDR1 LGHDT, CDR2 YNNKEL (reference sequence). The CDR3 is made up of 14 amino acids.

This clonotype was detected only a few times. The DNA of the CDR3 is TGCAGTGCGGGACAGCGAAATAGCAATCAGCCCCAGCATTTT. Encoded protein: CSAGQRNSNQPQHF. This chain uses TRBV20-1 with TRBJ1-5; the match to TRBD1 covers 7 bases. Germline-derived CDR1 and CDR2 are DFQATT and SNEGSKA (reference sequence). V shed 6 bases and J 0 bases; nucleotides not matched to a gene: 5. The CDR3 runs 14 residues.

With respect to this clonotype: A much larger clone lies a single base off, so this may be a read error. The rearrangement joins TRBV7-4 to TRBJ2-1; D is ambiguous. The CDR3 length is 13 residues. In germline, CDR1 is SGHVT, CDR2 SQSDAQ. V dropped 4 bases and J dropped 8 bases, with 12 bases sitting between them. CDR3 in amino acids: CASSSSRLDEQFF. CDR3 sequence (DNA): TGTGCCAGCAGCTCGTCCAGGTTGGATGAGCAGTTCTTC. The full variable domain, completed using reference TRBV7-4 and TRBJ2-1, is GAGVSQSPRYKVAKRGRDVALRCDSISGHVTLYWYRQTLGQGSEVLTYSQSDAQRDKSGRPSGRFSAERPERSVSTLKIQRTEQGDSAVYLCASSSSRLDEQFFGPGTRLTVL.

This clonotype was detected a few times. The gene calls are TRBV6-1 and TRBJ2-2; D could derive from TRBD1 or TRBD2 (5 bases each). The ends were cut back, 5 bases at V and 1 base at J, with 11 bases in the middle. CDR3 length: 15 residues. From germline, CDR1 is MNHNS and CDR2 SASEGT. Here the CDR3 reads CASSNRDGNTGELFF. DNA for the CDR3: TGTGCCAGCAGTAACCGGGACGGGAACACCGGGGAGCTGTTTTTT.

V is TRBV4-3 and J is TRBJ2-2; TRBD1 matches at 7 bases. The germline V gene has CDR1 LGHNA and CDR2 YSLEER. The V segment lost 4 bases and the J segment 9 bases; nucleotides outside the gene matches: 5. The CDR3 consists of 13 residues. This CDR3 reads CASSLRQGRELFF. The CDR3 bases are TGCGCCAGCAGCCTTCGACAGGGCAGGGAGCTGTTTTTT.

This chain connects TRBV19 to TRBJ2-7, with a weak D call TRBD1 (5 bases). Per germline, CDR1 LNHDA and CDR2 SQIVND (reference sequence). Trimming left V 6 bases short and J 0 bases short, with 15 bases between. This CDR3 is 15 amino acids long. The CDR3 DNA reads TGTGCCAGTAGAGGCTCGGACAAACTCTCCTACGAGCAGTACGTC. It codes for CASRGSDKLSYEQYV.

The CDR3 region is CASSYQRGTDTQYF. The CDR3 DNA is TGTGCCAGCAGTTACCAGCGGGGCACAGATACGCAGTATTTT. J is TRBJ2-3 and V is TRBV6-6; D is possibly TRBD2 (6 bases). The CDR3 loop spans 14 amino acids. The germline gives CDR1 MNHNY, CDR2 SVGAGI (reference sequence). V gave up 2 bases and J gave up 1 base, with 7 bases separating them.

V is TRBV4-1 and J is TRBJ1-3, with D unclear. The germline V gene encodes CDR1 MGHRA and CDR2 YSYEKL. The V end lost 0 bases, the J end lost 2 bases, and 11 bases lay between the germline ends. This CDR3 has 16 amino acids. CDR3: CASSQEEWGTGNTIYF. DNA of the CDR3: TGCGCCAGCAGCCAAGAGGAGTGGGGAACTGGAAACACCATATATTTT.

This clonotype was picked up many times. The chain links TRBV27 to TRBJ2-5; tentatively, D is TRBD1 or TRBD2 (5 bases each). This CDR3 has 13 amino acids. Trimming removed 5 bases at V and 7 bases at J, with 14 bases between. CDR1 and CDR2 (germline): MNHEY, SMNVEV (reference sequence). The DNA of the CDR3 is TGTGCCAGCAGTACGGGACCTCCAGGGACCCAGTACTTC. Translation gives CASSTGPPGTQYF.

In its sample, this clonotype was seen a few times. The CDR3 here is CASRLEGLGYEQYF. The CDR3 coding sequence is TGTGCCAGCCGGTTAGAGGGGCTAGGCTACGAGCAGTACTTC. The rearrangement uses TRBV12-3 or TRBV12-4 and TRBJ2-7; D could derive from TRBD1 or TRBD2 (5 bases each). CDR3 length: 14 residues. V was clipped by 8 bases and J by 3 bases, with 17 bases between them.